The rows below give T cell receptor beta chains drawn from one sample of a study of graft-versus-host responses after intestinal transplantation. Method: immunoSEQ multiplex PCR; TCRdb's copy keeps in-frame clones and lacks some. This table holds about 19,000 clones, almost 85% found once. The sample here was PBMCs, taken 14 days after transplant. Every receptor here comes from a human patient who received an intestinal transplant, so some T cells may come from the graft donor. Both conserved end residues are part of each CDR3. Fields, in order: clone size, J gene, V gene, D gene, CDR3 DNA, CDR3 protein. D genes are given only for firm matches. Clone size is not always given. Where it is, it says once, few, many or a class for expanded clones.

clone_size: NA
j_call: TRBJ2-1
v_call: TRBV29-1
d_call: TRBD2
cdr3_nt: TGCGGGGCGGGGGTCTATGAGCAGTTCTTC
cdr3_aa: CGAGVYEQFF

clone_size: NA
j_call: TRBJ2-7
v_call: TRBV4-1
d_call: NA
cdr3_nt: TGCGCCAGCAGCCAAGACGGGCCAGGTTTCTCCTACGAGCAGTACTTC
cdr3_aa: CASSQDGPGFSYEQYF

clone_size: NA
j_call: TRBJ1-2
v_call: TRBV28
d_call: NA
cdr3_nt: TGTGCCACCCAAAGACGGTATGGCTACACCTTC
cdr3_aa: CATQRRYGYTF

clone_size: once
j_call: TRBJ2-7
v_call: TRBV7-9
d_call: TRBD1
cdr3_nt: TGTGCCAGCCGGGACAGGAGCTCCTACGAGCAGTACTTC
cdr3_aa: CASRDRSSYEQYF

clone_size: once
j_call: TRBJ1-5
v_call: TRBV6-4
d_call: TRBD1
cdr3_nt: TGTGCCAGCAGTGACTCTCGGACAGGGTGCAATCAGCCCCAGCATTTT
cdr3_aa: CASSDSRTGCNQPQHF

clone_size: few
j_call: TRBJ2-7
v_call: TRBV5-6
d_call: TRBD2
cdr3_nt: TGTGCCAGCAGACGAACTAGCGGGGGAGCCTACGAGCAGTACTTC
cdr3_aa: CASRRTSGGAYEQYF

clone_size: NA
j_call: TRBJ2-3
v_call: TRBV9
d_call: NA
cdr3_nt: TGTGCCAGCAGCAACGGGGGCCCAGATACGCAGTATTTT
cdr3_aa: CASSNGGPDTQYF

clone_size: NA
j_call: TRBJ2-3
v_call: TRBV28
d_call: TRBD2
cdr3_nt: TGTGCCAGCAGTTATTTCTTTTTCGGGGGGGCAACGACAGATACGCAGTATTTT
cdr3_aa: CASSYFFFGGATTDTQYF

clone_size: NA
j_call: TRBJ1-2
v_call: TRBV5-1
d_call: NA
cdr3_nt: TGCGCCAGCAGCAGCAGGGGAAACTATGGCTACACCTTC
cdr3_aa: CASSSRGNYGYTF

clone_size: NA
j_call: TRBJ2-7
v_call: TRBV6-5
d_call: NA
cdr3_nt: TGTGCCAGCAGTTCCACCGGGGCCTACGAGCAGTACTTC
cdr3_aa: CASSSTGAYEQYF